Each of the 4 T cell receptor beta chains below was sequenced from the same sample in a study of cytomegalovirus exposure and HLA in healthy donors. Method: immunoSEQ multiplex PCR; TCRdb's copy keeps in-frame clones and lacks some. The repertoire consists of 200,000 to 300,000 clones, with roughly 84% occurring once and the leading ten covering around 12%. Sample: PBMCs. The receptors come from a man aged 18 to 35 in good health and CMV-seropositive.

The chain links TRBV13 to TRBJ2-5, with 9 bases aligning to TRBD2. V shed 5 bases, J shed 5 bases, and the junction held 9 bases outside the gene matches. Germline-derived CDR1 and CDR2 are PRHDT and FYEKMQ (reference sequence). The CDR3 extends over 15 amino acids. This chain's CDR3 is CASSRQAGGFETQYF. Here the CDR3 DNA reads TGTGCCAGCAGCCGTCAAGCGGGAGGATTTGAGACCCAGTACTTC.

CDR3 sequence: CASKLGGPQETQYF. In DNA form, the CDR3 reads TGTGCCAGCAAGTTGGGCGGGCCCCAAGAGACCCAGTACTTC. The chain is built from TRBV27 and TRBJ2-5; D perhaps matches TRBD2 (5 bases). The germline V gene has CDR1 MNHEY and CDR2 SMNVEV (reference sequence). This CDR3 spans 14 amino acids. V was cut by 7 bases and J by 1 base, with 13 bases left in between.

This clone showed up just a few times. The genes are TRBV6-6 and TRBJ2-7; TRBD1 agrees at 7 bases. Germline V lookup: CDR1 MNHNY, CDR2 SVGAGI (reference sequence). V shed 4 bases, J shed 2 bases, and the junction held 5 bases outside the gene matches. The CDR3 loop spans 14 amino acids. The CDR3 is CASSSSTGTYEQYF. The CDR3 nucleotides are TGTGCCAGCAGTTCCTCGACAGGGACCTACGAGCAGTACTTC.

CDR3 DNA sequence: TGCGCCAGCAGCGAATTTGGACGAGGTAACACTGAAGCTTTCTTT. Its translation: CASSEFGRGNTEAFF. This sequence joins TRBV5-1 and TRBJ1-1; no reliable D call. The V end was cut by 4 bases, the J end by 2 bases, with 15 bases between. Germline CDR1 reads SGHRS; CDR2 reads YFSETQ. CDR3 length equals 15 residues.